The 2 T cell receptor beta chains listed next were all sequenced from one sample in a study of early T cells in non-severe SARS-CoV-2 infection (dated by TCRdb to the early 2020s). Receptor amplification or capture employed 5' RACE. The instrument given in TCRdb is NextSeq 500. Clones were called with MiXCR by TCRdb after fastp trimmed the public reads at Q25, and only in-frame beta chains were retained. Rows with one shared CDR3 protein collapse into an entry with the most common genes and DNA. This sample comprises about 31,000 distinct CDR3 sequences, roughly 5.7% of them detected only once. The top ten constitute approximately 6.5% of the sample. Material for sequencing was whole blood. The receptors originated from an adult who was a healthcare worker with PCR-confirmed SARS-CoV-2 infection or an uninfected control (not recorded which).

This clonotype was picked up a small number of times. V is TRBV4-1 and J is TRBJ1-4; D gene unclear. The CDR3 consists of 17 residues. Trimming removed 5 bases from V and 6 bases from J, with 22 bases in between. Germline V gives CDR1 MGHRA, CDR2 YSYEKL. DNA of the CDR3: TGCGCCAGCAGCTTCCGCCGGCCCCCAGACGGGGATGAAAAACTGTTTTTT. Amino acids: CASSFRRPPDGDEKLFF.

This clonotype was counted only a few times. The chain has TRBV7-2 and TRBJ1-6, with unresolved D. The CDR3 runs 14 residues. Germline CDR1 reads SGHTA; CDR2 reads FQGNSA. The germline V and J ends were trimmed by 4 bases and 6 bases, with 10 bases remaining between them. The CDR3 sequence: CASSSDGLNSPLHF. The CDR3 DNA follows: TGTGCCAGCAGCTCCGACGGCCTTAATTCACCCCTCCACTTT.